This TCR beta chain is from a study of identical twins. Study-level findings and limits: Cord blood's abundant beta clonotypes had fewer insertions, unlike memory repertoires. Analyses of zero insertions could, in part, be confounded by invariant MAIT and iNKT cells.

TCRdb independently ran MiXCR on the 5' RACE reads; one entry per CDR3 protein. The profile shows 250,000 or so distinct CDR3 sequences, about 9% of them singletons. The CDR3 runs to 15 residues. Germline V gene lookup returns CDR1 SGHVS and CDR2 FNYEAQ. V lost 5 bases to trimming and J lost 3 bases; unmatched junction nucleotides: 6. This clonotype was observed a handful of times. The antigen remains unidentified. These data are also associated with another study on yellow fever vaccine responses in identical twins.

The clonotype was recovered from a woman aged 18-35 years in good health. Material for sequencing was CD8+ T cells sorted from blood. The chain recombines TRBV7-6 with TRBJ2-5; TRBD1 matches at 10 bases. CDR3 coding DNA: TGTGCCAGCAGCAAATGGACAGGGGGAGAAGAGACCCAGTACTTC. This sequence encodes CASSKWTGGEETQYF.